This TCR beta chain emerged from a study of CD8 T cells in Susac syndrome. About the study: Patients with Susac syndrome were therapy-naive, treated with corticosteroids, or treated with intravenous immunoglobulin alone when blood was collected.

Patients with Susac syndrome showed fulfilment of recently defined diagnostic criteria for definite or probable disease. RNA totalling roughly 0.45 to 1 ug underwent reverse transcription with random hexamers. It was immunoSEQ multiplex PCR that amplified TCR beta CDR3 across 54 Vbeta and 13 Jbeta. TCRdb redid the calling of the immunoSEQ multiplex PCR reads with MiXCR, one entry per CDR3 protein. The repertoire holds under 150,000 distinct CDR3 sequences, approximately 95% seen once, with 0.13% to 0.15% in the top ten. V was clipped by 4 bases and J by 7 bases, with 10 bases between them. The CDR3 runs to 11 residues. CDR1 GTSNPN and CDR2 SVGIG come from the germline V gene (reference sequence).

The chain carries TRBV30 and TRBJ2-5; the D gene is possibly TRBD2 (6 bases). Sequencing was carried out using CD4+ T cells from PBMCs. This receptor was identified in a human donor with Susac syndrome. In DNA, the CDR3 is TGTGCCTGGACGCCAGCGGGGACCCAGTACTTC. Translation gives CAWTPAGTQYF.